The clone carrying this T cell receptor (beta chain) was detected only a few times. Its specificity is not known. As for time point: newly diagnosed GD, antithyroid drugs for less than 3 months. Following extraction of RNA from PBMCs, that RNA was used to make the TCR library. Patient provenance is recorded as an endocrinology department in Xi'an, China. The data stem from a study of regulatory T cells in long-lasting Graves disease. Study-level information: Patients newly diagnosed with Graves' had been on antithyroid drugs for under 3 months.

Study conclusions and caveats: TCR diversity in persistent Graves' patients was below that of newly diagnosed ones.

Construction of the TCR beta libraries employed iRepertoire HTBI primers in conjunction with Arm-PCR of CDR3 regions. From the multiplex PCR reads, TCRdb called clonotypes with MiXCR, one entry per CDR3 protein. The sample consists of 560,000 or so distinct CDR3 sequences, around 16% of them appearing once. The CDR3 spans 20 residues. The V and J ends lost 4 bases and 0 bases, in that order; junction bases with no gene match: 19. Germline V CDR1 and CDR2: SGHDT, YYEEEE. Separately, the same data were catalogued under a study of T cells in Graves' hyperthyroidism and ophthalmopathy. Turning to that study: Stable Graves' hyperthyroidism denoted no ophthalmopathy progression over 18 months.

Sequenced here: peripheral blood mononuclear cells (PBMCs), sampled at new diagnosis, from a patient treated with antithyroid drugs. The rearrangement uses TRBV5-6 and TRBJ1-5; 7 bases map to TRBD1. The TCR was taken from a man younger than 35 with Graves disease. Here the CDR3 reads CASSRIPSPGTDYSNQPQHF. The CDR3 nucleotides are TGTGCCAGCAGCCGAATCCCTAGCCCCGGGACAGACTATAGCAATCAGCCCCAGCATTTT. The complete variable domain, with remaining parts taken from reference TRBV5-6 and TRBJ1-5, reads DAGVTQSPTHLIKTRGQQVTLRCSPKSGHDTVSWYQQALGQGPQFIFQYYEEEERQRGNFPDRFSGHQFPNYSSELNVNALLLGDSALYLCASSRIPSPGTDYSNQPQHFGDGTRLSIL.